Listed here is a single T cell receptor beta chain. The germline V gene encodes CDR1 KGHSH and CDR2 LQKENI. The CDR3 loop spans 13 amino acids. V lost 3 bases and J 7 bases, leaving 9 bases between the germline ends. Sequencing was performed with immunoSEQ multiplex PCR; in TCRdb, only in-frame clones are kept and a portion is missing. The table lists tens of thousands of clones, around 85% of them singletons. The data stem from a study of OX40 agonist ivuxolimab in advanced cancers. The receptor was derived from an adult with an advanced solid tumor such as melanoma, head and neck, liver or kidney cancer. The V and J genes are TRBV18 and TRBJ2-2, with D hard to call. The sequencing used CD4+ or CD8+ T cells sorted from blood, collected in a trial of the OX40 agonist ivuxolimab. DNA of the CDR3: TGTGCCAGCTCACCCGACGGGTTCGGGGAGCTGTTTTTT. Amino acid sequence: CASSPDGFGELFF.